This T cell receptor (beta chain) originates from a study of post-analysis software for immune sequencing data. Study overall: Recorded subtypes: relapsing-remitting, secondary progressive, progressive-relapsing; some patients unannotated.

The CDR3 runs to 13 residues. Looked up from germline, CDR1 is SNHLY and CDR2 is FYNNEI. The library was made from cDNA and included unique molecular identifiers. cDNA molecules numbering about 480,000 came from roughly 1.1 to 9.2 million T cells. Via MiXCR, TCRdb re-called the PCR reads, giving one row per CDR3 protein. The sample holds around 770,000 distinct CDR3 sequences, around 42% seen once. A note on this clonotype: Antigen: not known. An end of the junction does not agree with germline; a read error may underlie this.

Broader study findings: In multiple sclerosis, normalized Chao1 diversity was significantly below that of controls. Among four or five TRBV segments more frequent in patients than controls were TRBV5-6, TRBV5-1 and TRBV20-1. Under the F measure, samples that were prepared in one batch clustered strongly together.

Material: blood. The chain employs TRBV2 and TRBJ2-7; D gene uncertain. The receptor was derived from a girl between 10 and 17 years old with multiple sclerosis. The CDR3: CASSENLMYEQYF. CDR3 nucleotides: TGTGCCAGCAGTGAAAACTTGATGTACGAACAGTACTTC.